Listed below are T cell receptor beta chains from one sample, sequenced in a study of shared clonotypes between healthy human individuals. Using immunoSEQ multiplex PCR, the repertoire was profiled, and TCRdb retains in-frame clones only, with some absent. The data show 2 million to 2.5 million clones, approximately 96% seen once. Sequencing was performed on naive CD4+ T cells sorted from blood. These receptors all come from a man aged 18-30 years in good health. The CDR3 runs from the conserved cysteine through the conserved F or W. The D gene is left open where the match is weak. Where a row states a size, it is once, few, many or the class of an expanded clone; other rows omit it.

v_gene: TRBV29-1
d_gene: .
abundance: .
j_gene: TRBJ2-3
CDR3nt: TGCAGCGTTGACTGGTCCACAGATACGCAGTATTTT
CDR3aa: CSVDWSTDTQYF

v_gene: TRBV7-6
d_gene: .
abundance: .
j_gene: TRBJ1-3
CDR3nt: TGTGCCAGCAGCTCAAAGACGGGGTACTCGGCGACGTATGGAAACACCATATATTTT
CDR3aa: CASSSKTGYSATYGNTIYF

v_gene: TRBV29-1
d_gene: .
abundance: .
j_gene: TRBJ1-1
CDR3nt: TGCAGCGTTGGGCAGAACACTGAAGCTTTCTTT
CDR3aa: CSVGQNTEAFF

v_gene: TRBV6-1
d_gene: TRBD1
abundance: .
j_gene: TRBJ2-7
CDR3nt: TGTGCCAGCAGGGGACAGCCCCGGGGCCTCTACGAGCAGTACTTC
CDR3aa: CASRGQPRGLYEQYF

v_gene: TRBV28
d_gene: TRBD1
abundance: .
j_gene: TRBJ1-2
CDR3nt: TGTGCCAGCACCGAACAGGGGACGAAGGGCTACACCTTC
CDR3aa: CASTEQGTKGYTF

v_gene: TRBV30
d_gene: TRBD2
abundance: .
j_gene: TRBJ2-3
CDR3nt: TGTGCCTGGAGTTATGGACTAGCGGGAGGGACCGATACGCAGTATTTT
CDR3aa: CAWSYGLAGGTDTQYF

v_gene: TRBV5-6
d_gene: TRBD1
abundance: .
j_gene: TRBJ2-7
CDR3nt: TGTGCCAGCAGCTTGGCTGGACAGGGTGGATACGAGCAGTACTTC
CDR3aa: CASSLAGQGGYEQYF

v_gene: TRBV9
d_gene: TRBD2
abundance: .
j_gene: TRBJ2-5
CDR3nt: TGTGCCAGCAGCGTAGGAACCCCCCTTGGCGGGAGGATTGAGACCCAGTACTTC
CDR3aa: CASSVGTPLGGRIETQYF

v_gene: TRBV4-1
d_gene: .
abundance: .
j_gene: TRBJ1-6
CDR3nt: TGCGCCAGCAGCCTCCAGTCCTATAATTCACCCCTCCACTTT
CDR3aa: CASSLQSYNSPLHF

v_gene: TRBV5-1
d_gene: .
abundance: .
j_gene: TRBJ2-1
CDR3nt: TGCGCCAGCAGCTTAACAGGGAATAACTACAATGAGCAGTTCTTC
CDR3aa: CASSLTGNNYNEQFF

v_gene: TRBV30
d_gene: TRBD1
abundance: .
j_gene: TRBJ1-1
CDR3nt: TGTGCCTGGAAACAGACAGGGACTGAAGCTTTCTTT
CDR3aa: CAWKQTGTEAFF

v_gene: TRBV2
d_gene: TRBD1
abundance: .
j_gene: TRBJ2-2
CDR3nt: TGTGCCAGCAGAGACAGGGACACCGGGGAGCTGTTTTTT
CDR3aa: CASRDRDTGELFF

v_gene: TRBV5-1
d_gene: .
abundance: .
j_gene: TRBJ2-3
CDR3nt: TGCGCCAGCAGCCCCCACACAATAGGGGGCACAGATACGCAGTATTTT
CDR3aa: CASSPHTIGGTDTQYF

v_gene: TRBV5-1
d_gene: .
abundance: .
j_gene: TRBJ1-1
CDR3nt: TGCGCCAGCAGCTCGGGAGGGGGAGCAAACACTGAAGCTTTCTTT
CDR3aa: CASSSGGGANTEAFF

v_gene: TRBV5-1
d_gene: .
abundance: .
j_gene: TRBJ2-3
CDR3nt: TGCGCCAGCAGCTTGGACTACTACACAGATACGCAGTATTTT
CDR3aa: CASSLDYYTDTQYF

v_gene: TRBV7-9
d_gene: .
abundance: .
j_gene: TRBJ2-6
CDR3nt: TGTGCCAGCAGCTTGGAGGGTGCTGGGGCCAACGTCCTGACTTTC
CDR3aa: CASSLEGAGANVLTF

v_gene: TRBV5-4
d_gene: .
abundance: .
j_gene: TRBJ1-1
CDR3nt: TGTGCCAGCAGACAACAGGGAAGTAACACTGAAGCTTTCTTT
CDR3aa: CASRQQGSNTEAFF

v_gene: TRBV6-1
d_gene: TRBD2
abundance: .
j_gene: TRBJ2-7
CDR3nt: TGTGCCAGCAGTGAAGCCGACGGCGGGAGATGGGGCGAGCAGTACTTC
CDR3aa: CASSEADGGRWGEQYF

v_gene: TRBV7-2
d_gene: .
abundance: .
j_gene: TRBJ2-7
CDR3nt: TGTGCCAGCAGCTTAGAGGGGGGAGAGGGCTACGAGCAGTACTTC
CDR3aa: CASSLEGGEGYEQYF

v_gene: TRBV25-1
d_gene: TRBD1
abundance: once
j_gene: TRBJ2-2
CDR3nt: TGTGCCAGCAGTCACCGACAGGGAAACACCGGGGAGCTGTTTTTT
CDR3aa: CASSHRQGNTGELFF

v_gene: TRBV2
d_gene: .
abundance: .
j_gene: TRBJ1-1
CDR3nt: TGTGCCAGCAAAGGGTGGACTGAAGCTTTCTTT
CDR3aa: CASKGWTEAFF

v_gene: TRBV6-1
d_gene: .
abundance: .
j_gene: TRBJ2-7
CDR3nt: TGTGCCAGCAGTGACAGGGGAGAGCAGTACTTC
CDR3aa: CASSDRGEQYF

v_gene: TRBV6-1
d_gene: TRBD2
abundance: .
j_gene: TRBJ2-1
CDR3nt: TGTGCCAGCACTAAGACTAGCTGGGGTGAGCAGTTCTTC
CDR3aa: CASTKTSWGEQFF

v_gene: TRBV30
d_gene: .
abundance: .
j_gene: TRBJ1-2
CDR3nt: TGTGCCTGGAATAACTATGGCTACACCTTC
CDR3aa: CAWNNYGYTF

v_gene: TRBV10-3
d_gene: .
abundance: once
j_gene: TRBJ2-1
CDR3nt: TGTGCCATCAGATCAGACCCCACCGCCGAGCAGTTCTTC
CDR3aa: CAIRSDPTAEQFF

v_gene: TRBV12-5
d_gene: .
abundance: .
j_gene: TRBJ1-1
CDR3nt: TGTGCTAGCCAGGGGTTAGTGAACACTGAAGCTTTCTTT
CDR3aa: CASQGLVNTEAFF

v_gene: TRBV29-1
d_gene: .
abundance: once
j_gene: TRBJ2-1
CDR3nt: TGCAGCGTTGAAGGGCGGCTAGCTTACAATGAGCAGTTCTTC
CDR3aa: CSVEGRLAYNEQFF

v_gene: TRBV5-1
d_gene: .
abundance: .
j_gene: TRBJ2-7
CDR3nt: TGCGCCAGCAGCTTGGTAGGGATTGCCTACGAGCAGTACTTC
CDR3aa: CASSLVGIAYEQYF

v_gene: TRBV28
d_gene: .
abundance: .
j_gene: TRBJ2-7
CDR3nt: TGTGCCAGCAGTCCCCTCGGCGTCGGGGCCTCCTACGAGCAGTACTTC
CDR3aa: CASSPLGVGASYEQYF

v_gene: TRBV19
d_gene: TRBD1
abundance: .
j_gene: TRBJ2-7
CDR3nt: TGTGCCAGTAGTACTGGGACAGGGGGTGCCTACGAGCAGTACTTC
CDR3aa: CASSTGTGGAYEQYF

v_gene: TRBV5-1
d_gene: TRBD1
abundance: .
j_gene: TRBJ2-2
CDR3nt: TGCGCCAGCAGCCCCGGACAGGGGGCGATCGGGGAGCTGTTTTTT
CDR3aa: CASSPGQGAIGELFF

v_gene: TRBV14
d_gene: .
abundance: .
j_gene: TRBJ1-4
CDR3nt: TGTGCCAGCAGCCAGTGGACGGCGGCTAATGAAAAACTGTTTTTT
CDR3aa: CASSQWTAANEKLFF

v_gene: TRBV6-1
d_gene: TRBD2
abundance: .
j_gene: TRBJ2-5
CDR3nt: TGTGCCAGCAGAGGACTAGCGGAAGAGACCCAGTACTTC
CDR3aa: CASRGLAEETQYF

v_gene: TRBV7-8
d_gene: TRBD2
abundance: .
j_gene: TRBJ2-1
CDR3nt: TGTGCCAGCAGACTAGCGGGGGGCCCATCCTACAATGAGCAGTTCTTC
CDR3aa: CASRLAGGPSYNEQFF

v_gene: TRBV7-9
d_gene: .
abundance: once
j_gene: TRBJ1-5
CDR3nt: TGTGCCAGCAGCCAAGGGAATCAGCCCCAGCATTTT
CDR3aa: CASSQGNQPQHF

v_gene: TRBV30
d_gene: TRBD1
abundance: .
j_gene: TRBJ1-5
CDR3nt: TGTGCCTATAAACAGGGGAAGGCCCTCGGGAGCAATCAGCCCCAGCATTTT
CDR3aa: CAYKQGKALGSNQPQHF

v_gene: TRBV2
d_gene: TRBD2
abundance: .
j_gene: TRBJ2-5
CDR3nt: TGTGCCGCCGGGACTAGTCCGGAGACCCAGTACTTC
CDR3aa: CAAGTSPETQYF

v_gene: TRBV4-1
d_gene: .
abundance: .
j_gene: TRBJ2-5
CDR3nt: TGCGCCAGCAGCCAAGATGGACCACCTCAGGAGGAGACCCAGTACTTC
CDR3aa: CASSQDGPPQEETQYF

v_gene: TRBV18
d_gene: .
abundance: .
j_gene: TRBJ1-2
CDR3nt: TGTGCCAGCTCACCGGGACAACAAAATAATGGCTACACCTTC
CDR3aa: CASSPGQQNNGYTF

v_gene: TRBV19
d_gene: .
abundance: .
j_gene: TRBJ2-5
CDR3nt: TGTGCCAGTAGTATAGCAGTGACAGGAAGAGAGACCCAGTACTTC
CDR3aa: CASSIAVTGRETQYF

v_gene: TRBV6-1
d_gene: TRBD1
abundance: .
j_gene: TRBJ2-7
CDR3nt: TGTGCCAGCAGTGAAGACAGGGGCGAGCAGTACTTC
CDR3aa: CASSEDRGEQYF

v_gene: TRBV19
d_gene: .
abundance: .
j_gene: TRBJ2-3
CDR3nt: TGTGCCAGTAGTATTGGGCCTCCCCCAGATACGCAGTATTTT
CDR3aa: CASSIGPPPDTQYF

v_gene: TRBV5-1
d_gene: .
abundance: few
j_gene: TRBJ1-6
CDR3nt: TGCGCCAGCAGCGAGGGAAGCCTTGTTAATTCACCCCTCCACTTT
CDR3aa: CASSEGSLVNSPLHF

v_gene: TRBV14
d_gene: TRBD1
abundance: .
j_gene: TRBJ2-6
CDR3nt: TGTGCCAGCAGCCAAGTTGGATGGGGGACAGGGGGCTGGGACCTGACTTTC
CDR3aa: CASSQVGWGTGGWDLTF

v_gene: TRBV5-1
d_gene: .
abundance: few
j_gene: TRBJ2-3
CDR3nt: TGCGCCAGCAGCTTGGGACAGCGCACAGATACGCAGTATTTT
CDR3aa: CASSLGQRTDTQYF

v_gene: TRBV6-5
d_gene: .
abundance: .
j_gene: TRBJ2-2
CDR3nt: TGTGCCAGCACGCGGACTGGATTGAACACCGGGGAGCTGTTTTTT
CDR3aa: CASTRTGLNTGELFF

v_gene: TRBV5-1
d_gene: .
abundance: .
j_gene: TRBJ2-5
CDR3nt: TGCGCCAGCAGCTTCTATGGGGATTCCGAGACCCAGTACTTC
CDR3aa: CASSFYGDSETQYF

v_gene: TRBV2
d_gene: TRBD1
abundance: once
j_gene: TRBJ1-5
CDR3nt: TGTGCCAGCAGTCATGGACAGGGGGCGATTCAAAGCAATCAGCCCCAGCATTTT
CDR3aa: CASSHGQGAIQSNQPQHF